These 16 T cell receptor beta chains were sequenced from one sample in a study of T-cell reconstitution after alpha-beta-depleted transplantation in children. Molecular barcoding with unique molecular identifiers was used for the TCRbeta library. In TCRdb, the PCR reads were re-called with MiXCR into one record per CDR3 protein. There are some 200,000 distinct CDR3 sequences in the sample; less than 8% occur only once, and around 2.7% lies in the top ten. The sequencing used PBMCs from the stem cell graft donor, collected from the stem cell graft. All receptors come from a human donor who donated a stem cell graft to a child with Wiskott-Aldrich syndrome.

Only a few counts were recorded for this clonotype. The chain carries TRBV30 and TRBJ2-3; the D is unclear. The CDR3 totals 12 residues. CDR1 and CDR2 from the germline V gene are GTSNPN and SVGIG (reference sequence). Trimming shortened V by 2 bases and J by 6 bases, and 9 bases separated the two germline ends. The DNA for the CDR3 is TGTGCCTGGAGTTTGTCCAGGGATACGCAGTATTTT. Translating it yields CAWSLSRDTQYF.

At least ten counts were recorded for this clonotype. The chain links TRBV12-3 or TRBV12-4 to TRBJ1-1, with D perhaps matching TRBD1 (6 bases). Trimming took 0 bases from V and 6 from J, leaving 17 bases between them. The CDR3 has 16 residues. CDR3: CASSLAGTQRGAEAFF. CDR3 in DNA: TGTGCCAGCAGTTTAGCCGGGACACAGCGCGGGGCTGAAGCTTTCTTT.

Worth noting for this clonotype: This may arise from a read error, as a much more abundant clone is one base away. The CDR3 does not end in the conserved phenylalanine or tryptophan, so this is likely a read error. V usage is TRBV28 and J usage is TRBJ2-7, with D unresolved. Germline V gene data show CDR1 as MDHEN and CDR2 as SYDVKM. V was shortened by 4 bases and J by 6 bases, with 7 bases between the two germline ends. There are 11 residues in the CDR3. CDR3: CASSSPPEQYS. The CDR3 DNA sequence: TGTGCCAGCAGTTCCCCCCCCGAGCAGTACTCC.

This clonotype was counted many times. The chain employs TRBV20-1 and TRBJ2-1; 8 bases line up with TRBD2. J gave up 9 bases and V 4 bases, and 14 bases lay outside the gene matches. The CDR3 totals 15 residues. The germline gives CDR1 DFQATT, CDR2 SNEGSKA (reference sequence). The CDR3 bases are TGCAGTGCTAAGTTCATAGGGAGCGGGAGATTTGAGCAGTTCTTC. This codes for CSAKFIGSGRFEQFF.

This clonotype was recorded many times. This chain uses TRBV6-5 with TRBJ1-1, with TRBD1 matching 8 bases. Germline-derived CDR1 and CDR2 are MNHEY and SVGAGI. This CDR3 contains 17 residues. V trimming: 2 bases; J trimming: 1 base; junction bases outside the gene matches: 9. The CDR3 nucleotides are TGTGCCAGCAGTTACGCGGACCGGGACAGGTGGAACACTGAAGCTTTCTTT. This encodes CASSYADRDRWNTEAFF.

The table lists this clonotype with many counts. The rearrangement uses TRBV9 and TRBJ2-3; 8 positions match TRBD1. From germline, CDR1 is SGDLS and CDR2 YYNGEE. V gave up 6 bases and J gave up 3 bases; unmatched junction bases: 9. This CDR3 contains 15 residues. CDR3 nucleotide sequence: TGTGCCAGCACCACAGGGGGTTGGGGGACAGATACGCAGTATTTT. Translated, it gives CASTTGGWGTDTQYF. The whole variable domain, remainder taken from reference TRBV9 and TRBJ2-3, is DSGVTQTPKHLITATGQRVTLRCSPRSGDLSVYWYQQSLDQGLQFLIQYYNGEERAKGNILERFSAQQFPDLHSELNLSSLELGDSALYFCASTTGGWGTDTQYFGPGTRLTVL.

This clonotype was recorded at least ten times. V is TRBV27 and J is TRBJ2-1, with D possibly being TRBD2 (5 bases). V gave up 2 bases and J gave up 0 bases, with 11 bases separating them. This CDR3 has 16 residues. Germline-derived CDR1 and CDR2 are MNHEY and SMNVEV (reference sequence). CDR3 region: CASSLLGASSYNEQFF. The CDR3 bases are TGTGCCAGCAGTTTACTGGGAGCGAGCTCCTACAATGAGCAGTTCTTC.

This clonotype was counted at least ten times. This chain uses TRBV4-2 with TRBJ2-1; TRBD1 agrees at 9 bases. The CDR3 length is 15 residues. With 4 bases clipped from V and 3 bases from J, the junction kept 4 bases outside the gene matches. The germline gives CDR1 LGHNA, CDR2 YNFKEQ. CDR3: CASSPDRGVYNEQFF. CDR3 coding DNA: TGTGCCAGCAGCCCGGACAGGGGAGTCTACAATGAGCAGTTCTTC.

This clonotype was observed many times. In nucleotides, the CDR3 is TGCGCCAGCAGCCAAGTGTTCGGGTTTTTCGAGCAGTACTTC. Its protein is CASSQVFGFFEQYF. The chain employs TRBV4-1 and TRBJ2-7; no reliable D call. Trimming pared 1 base from V and 6 bases from J, leaving 13 bases between. CDR3 length: 14 residues. CDR1 is MGHRA and CDR2 is YSYEKL in the germline V gene.

This clonotype occurred many times. The V call is TRBV2, the J call TRBJ1-1, with D unresolved. Germline V gene sequence: CDR1 SNHLY, CDR2 FYNNEI. The CDR3 contains 13 residues. V was shortened by 4 bases and J by 1 base, with 7 bases between the two germline ends. CDR3 protein: CASSVQRNTEAFF. In nucleotides, the CDR3 is TGTGCCAGCAGTGTCCAGAGGAACACTGAAGCTTTCTTT.

This chain connects TRBV14 to TRBJ2-1; D remains unclear. V was clipped by 2 bases and J by 4 bases, with 12 bases between them. Germline-derived CDR1 and CDR2 are SGHDN and FVKESK. The CDR3 loop spans 15 amino acids. CDR3 region: CASSQSLFVYNEQFF. The CDR3 DNA sequence: TGTGCCAGCAGCCAATCCCTCTTCGTTTACAATGAGCAGTTCTTC.

The sample holds a few counts of this clonotype. This sequence joins TRBV18 and TRBJ2-1; 8 bases are a match to TRBD1. Per germline, CDR1 KGHSH and CDR2 LQKENI. This CDR3 has 16 amino acids. The V and J ends lost 4 bases and 0 bases, in that order; junction bases with no gene match: 5. CDR3 nucleotides: TGTGCCAGCTCACGTGTCGACAGGGGCTCCTACAATGAGCAGTTCTTC. As protein: CASSRVDRGSYNEQFF.

This clonotype was picked up many times. This sequence joins TRBV5-1 and TRBJ2-3; D call uncertain. Per the germline V gene, CDR1 is SGHRS and CDR2 is YFSETQ. This CDR3 is 12 amino acids long. V was shortened by 0 bases and J by 4 bases, with 3 bases between the two germline ends. CDR3 residues: CASSLVADTQYF. The CDR3 nucleotides are TGCGCCAGCAGCTTGGTCGCAGATACGCAGTATTTT.

This clonotype has ten or more counts. V gene TRBV12-3 or TRBV12-4 combines with J gene TRBJ2-1, with D possibly TRBD1 on 6 matching bases. V was clipped by 6 bases and J by 7 bases, with 13 bases between them. The CDR3 extends over 13 amino acids. Here the CDR3 reads CASSTGTRNEQFF. The CDR3 DNA follows: TGTGCCAGCAGCACCGGGACACGGAATGAGCAGTTCTTC.

Ten or more counts support this clonotype. The V call is TRBV11-2, the J call TRBJ2-7; D perhaps matches TRBD1 (5 bases). This CDR3 is 14 amino acids long. The V end lost 2 bases, the J end lost 6 bases, and 14 bases lay between the germline ends. Germline assignment: CDR1 SGHAT and CDR2 FQNNGV. This chain's CDR3 is CASSLSAGQTEQYF. In DNA form, the CDR3 reads TGTGCCAGCAGCTTAAGCGCAGGGCAAACCGAGCAGTACTTC.

This clonotype has at least ten counts. This chain uses TRBV20-1 with TRBJ1-4; a possible D gene is TRBD1 (5 bases). CDR1 DFQATT and CDR2 SNEGSKA come from the germline V gene (reference sequence). The CDR3 covers 16 residues. V was cut by 0 bases and J by 5 bases, with 16 bases left in between. The CDR3 sequence: CSARDLRQRMNEKLFF. CDR3 sequence (DNA): TGCAGTGCTAGAGACCTCCGACAGAGGATGAATGAAAAACTGTTTTTT.